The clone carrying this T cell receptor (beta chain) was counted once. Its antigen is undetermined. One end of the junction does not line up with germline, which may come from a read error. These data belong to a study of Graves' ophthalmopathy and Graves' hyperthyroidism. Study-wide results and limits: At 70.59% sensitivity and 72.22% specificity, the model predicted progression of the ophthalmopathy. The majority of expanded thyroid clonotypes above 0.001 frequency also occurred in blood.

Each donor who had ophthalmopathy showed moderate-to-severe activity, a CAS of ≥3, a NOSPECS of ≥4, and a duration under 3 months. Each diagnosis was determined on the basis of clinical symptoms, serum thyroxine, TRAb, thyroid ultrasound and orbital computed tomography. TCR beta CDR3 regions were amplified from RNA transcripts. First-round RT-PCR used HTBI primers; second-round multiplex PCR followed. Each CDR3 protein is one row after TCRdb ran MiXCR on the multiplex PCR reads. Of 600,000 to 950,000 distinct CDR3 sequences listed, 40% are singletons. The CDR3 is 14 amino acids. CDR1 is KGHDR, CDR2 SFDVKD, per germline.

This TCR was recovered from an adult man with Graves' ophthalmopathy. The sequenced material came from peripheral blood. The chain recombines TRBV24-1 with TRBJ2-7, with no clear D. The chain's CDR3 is CASSLILGPYEQYF. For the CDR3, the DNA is TGTGCCAGCAGTTTAATCTTAGGACCCTACGAGCAGTACTTC.